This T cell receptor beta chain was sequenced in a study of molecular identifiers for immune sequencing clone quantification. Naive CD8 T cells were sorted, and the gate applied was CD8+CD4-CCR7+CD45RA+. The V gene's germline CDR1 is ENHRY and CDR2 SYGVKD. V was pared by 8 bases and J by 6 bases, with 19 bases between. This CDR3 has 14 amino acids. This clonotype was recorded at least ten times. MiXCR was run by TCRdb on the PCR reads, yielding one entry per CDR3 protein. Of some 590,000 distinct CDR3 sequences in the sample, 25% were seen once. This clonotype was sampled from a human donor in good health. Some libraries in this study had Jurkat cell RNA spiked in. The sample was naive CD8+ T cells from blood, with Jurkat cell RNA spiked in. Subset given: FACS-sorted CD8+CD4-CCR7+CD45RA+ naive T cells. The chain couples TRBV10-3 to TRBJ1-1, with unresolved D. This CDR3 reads CAISTTPLGAEAFF. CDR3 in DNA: TGTGCCATCTCCACCACCCCACTGGGCGCTGAAGCTTTCTTT.